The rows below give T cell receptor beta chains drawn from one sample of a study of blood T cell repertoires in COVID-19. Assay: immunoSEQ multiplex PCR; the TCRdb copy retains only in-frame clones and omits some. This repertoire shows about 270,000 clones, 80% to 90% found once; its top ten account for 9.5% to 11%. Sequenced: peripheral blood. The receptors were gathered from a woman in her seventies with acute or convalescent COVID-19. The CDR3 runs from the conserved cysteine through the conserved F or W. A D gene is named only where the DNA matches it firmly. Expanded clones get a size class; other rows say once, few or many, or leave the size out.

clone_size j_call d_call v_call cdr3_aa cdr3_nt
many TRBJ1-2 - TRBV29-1 CSVTLGLIHANYGYTF TGCAGCGTTACCTTGGGGCTGATCCACGCTAACTATGGCTACACCTTC
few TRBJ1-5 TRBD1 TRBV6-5 CASSFRDRAQPQHF TGTGCCAGCAGTTTTAGGGACAGGGCTCAGCCCCAGCATTTT
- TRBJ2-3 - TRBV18 CASSLSQVTDTQYF TGTGCCAGCTCACTCTCGCAGGTCACAGATACGCAGTATTTT
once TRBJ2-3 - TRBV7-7 CASSSGGGDTQYF TGTGCTAGCAGCTCCGGAGGAGGAGATACGCAGTATTTT
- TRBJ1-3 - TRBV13 CASSSDSSGNTIYF TGTGCCAGCAGCTCGGACAGCTCTGGAAACACCATATATTTT
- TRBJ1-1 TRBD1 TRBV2 CASQDRGRTEAFF TGTGCCAGCCAAGACAGGGGTAGAACTGAAGCTTTCTTT
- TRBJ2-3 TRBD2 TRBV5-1 CASSLVGGGSTDTQYF TGCGCCAGCAGCTTGGTGGGCGGGGGGAGCACAGATACGCAGTATTTT
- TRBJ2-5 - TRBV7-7 CASSLASFGGSETQYF TGTGCTAGCAGCTTAGCCTCCTTCGGGGGATCGGAGACCCAGTACTTC
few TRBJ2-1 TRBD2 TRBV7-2 CASNREGRDANEQFF TGTGCCAGCAACCGGGAGGGAAGGGACGCCAATGAGCAGTTCTTC
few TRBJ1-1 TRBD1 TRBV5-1 CASSSGQPNTEAFF TGCGCCAGCAGCTCGGGACAGCCGAACACTGAAGCTTTCTTT
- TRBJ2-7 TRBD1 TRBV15 CATSSGTAGNEQYF TGTGCCACCAGCTCCGGGACAGCCGGGAACGAGCAGTACTTC
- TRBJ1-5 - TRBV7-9 CASSLQGRRQPQHF TGTGCCAGCAGCTTGCAGGGCAGGAGACAGCCCCAGCATTTT
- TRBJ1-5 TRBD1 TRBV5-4 CASSVTGGSQPQHF TGTGCCAGCAGCGTGACAGGGGGCAGTCAGCCCCAGCATTTT
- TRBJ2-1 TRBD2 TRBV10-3 CAISELPSGAPRNEQFF TGTGCCATCAGTGAGTTGCCTAGCGGCGCCCCGAGGAATGAGCAGTTCTTC
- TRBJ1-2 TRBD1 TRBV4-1 CASSQARGRGYGYTF TGCGCCAGCAGCCAAGCCAGGGGGCGAGGCTATGGCTACACCTTC
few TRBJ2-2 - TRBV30 CAWGQGGVLFF TGTGCCTGGGGGCAGGGTGGGGTGCTGTTTTTT
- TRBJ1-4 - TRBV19 CASSSQGTFNEKLFF TGTGCCAGTAGTTCACAGGGTACCTTCAATGAAAAACTGTTTTTT
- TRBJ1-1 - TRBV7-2 CASRPTGNTEAFF TGTGCCAGCAGACCGACGGGGAACACTGAAGCTTTCTTT
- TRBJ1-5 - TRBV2 CASRAGLSNQPQHF TGTGCCAGCCGGGCGGGTCTTAGCAATCAGCCCCAGCATTTT
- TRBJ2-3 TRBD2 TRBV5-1 CASSLGERGGLHDTQYF TGCGCCAGCAGCTTAGGTGAGCGGGGGGGCCTTCACGATACGCAGTATTTT
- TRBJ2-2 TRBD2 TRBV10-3 CAISAGGNTGELFF TGTGCCATCAGTGCGGGGGGGAACACCGGGGAGCTGTTTTTT
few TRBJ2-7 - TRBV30 CAWSVRAGYEQYF TGTGCCTGGAGTGTACGGGCGGGCTACGAGCAGTACTTC
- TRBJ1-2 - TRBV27 CASSNTRFYGYTF TGTGCCAGCAGTAACACTAGGTTCTATGGCTACACCTTC
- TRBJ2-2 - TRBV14 CASSLVPRTELFF TGTGCCAGCAGCCTGGTACCTAGAACTGAGCTGTTTTTT
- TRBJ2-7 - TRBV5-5 CASSLTNRAPYEQYF TGTGCCAGCAGCTTGACGAACAGGGCCCCCTACGAGCAGTACTTC
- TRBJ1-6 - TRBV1 CTSSQGRGHFSYNSPLHF TGCACCAGCAGCCAAGGTAGGGGCCATTTCTCCTATAATTCACCCCTCCACTTT
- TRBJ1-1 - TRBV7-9 CASSFPGGNTEAFF TGTGCCAGCAGCTTCCCCGGGGGGAACACTGAAGCTTTCTTT
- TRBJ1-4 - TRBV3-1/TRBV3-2 CASSHRGFNEKLFF TGTGCCAGCAGCCATCGAGGGTTTAATGAAAAACTGTTTTTT
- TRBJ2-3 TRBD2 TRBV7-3 CASSLGLAGTTDTQYF TGTGCCAGCAGCCTAGGCCTAGCGGGTACTACAGATACGCAGTATTTT